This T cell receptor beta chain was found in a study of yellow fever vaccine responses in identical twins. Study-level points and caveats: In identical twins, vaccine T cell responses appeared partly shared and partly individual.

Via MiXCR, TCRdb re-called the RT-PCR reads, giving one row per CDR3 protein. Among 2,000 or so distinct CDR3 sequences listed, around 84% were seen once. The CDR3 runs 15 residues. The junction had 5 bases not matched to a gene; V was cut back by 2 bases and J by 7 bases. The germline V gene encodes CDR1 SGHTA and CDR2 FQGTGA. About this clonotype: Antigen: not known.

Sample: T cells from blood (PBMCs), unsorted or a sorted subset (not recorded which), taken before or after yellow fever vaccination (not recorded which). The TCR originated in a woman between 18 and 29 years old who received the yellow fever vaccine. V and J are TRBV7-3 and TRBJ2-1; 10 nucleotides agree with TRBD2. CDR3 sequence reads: CASSLLGTSDNEQFF. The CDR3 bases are TGTGCCAGCAGCTTATTAGGGACTAGCGATAATGAGCAGTTCTTC.